This TCR beta chain was observed in a study of T cells after yellow fever vaccination (dated by TCRdb to the late 2010s). About the study as a whole: The SMART-Seq v4 Ultra Low Input RNA kit was used to prepare libraries from fractions with low cell numbers. To follow T-cell clones before and after both primary and booster YFV17D yellow fever vaccination, bulk TCR alpha and beta repertoires underwent longitudinal sequencing. Two healthy male donors, one aged 18 to 29 and one aged 30 to 40 years, made up the cohort. Blood was drawn at multiple timepoints before and after primary and secondary immunization, with bulk PBMC replicates and cell subsets isolated.

The germline V gene supplies CDR1 LGHNA and CDR2 YNFKEQ. The cysteine opens and the phenylalanine closes a CDR3 of 17 amino acids. Here the CDR3 DNA is all that survives: 51 bases in frame from base 1. V and J are truncated by 0 bases and 5 bases respectively, leaving an intervening sequence of 17 bases. What the research found in general, with its limitations: The secondary T-cell response was found to be weaker but faster than the primary response, with a peak reached on day 5 rather than on day 15. Most clones expanded after primary vaccination were re-detected after the booster (around 96% of CD4 and approximately 85% of CD8), suggesting broad memory maintenance. FACS-sorted repertoires could contain abundant contaminating clonotypes from the bulk population, so computational filtering was required. Because the study included only a couple of donors, the extent to which the findings can be generalized is limited. A small fraction of clonotypes showed up in both the CD4 and CD8 compartments, probably as a result of convergent recombination.

As for this clonotype: Its target antigen remains unknown. The sample holds no much larger clone one base away, and base qualities are not on file.

Synthesis of TCR cDNA relied on 5'RACE template switching, a step that introduced a universal primer site along with unique molecular identifiers. Priming for cDNA synthesis came from both the TCR alpha and TCR beta constant segments. Two PCR steps were used to amplify libraries, with sample barcodes and sequencing adapters being added in the second step. Sequencing of libraries was performed on Illumina HiSeq 2500 (2x100 bp) or NovaSeq (2x150 bp). On the study's bioinformatics: MIGEC was used to demultiplex reads and collapse the reads into UMI consensus sequences, and MiXCR was used for V(D)J alignment. Using edgeR on replicate PBMC samples, clonotypes were called vaccine-responding if FDR was below 0.01 and the log2 fold change was above 5 up to day 15. Each bulk clonotype received a CD4 or CD8 identity based on whether the sequenced CD4 or CD8 repertoire contained that clonotype at higher abundance. Starting from the raw public reads, TCRdb applied fastp trimming at Q25, assembled clones with MiXCR and retained in-frame beta chains. Identical CDR3 protein sequences are pooled into one entry, listed with their most common genes and DNA. These V and J calls originate from TCRdb's pipeline instead of the authors' own analysis. Within this sample are approximately 510,000 distinct CDR3 sequences, with just over 20% of them counted one time only. The ten largest clones represent about a sixth of the sample.

Interpreted using the paper, the treatment or condition label stands for: live attenuated yellow fever vaccine strain. At each blood-draw timepoint, two biological replicates of bulk PBMCs were collected. PBMCs were isolated from peripheral blood using a standard Ficoll-Paque protocol. RNA was extracted with TriZol from bulk PBMCs, CD4 and CD8 fractions, and dextramer-positive and dextramer-negative fractions. The chain employs TRBV4-2 and TRBJ2-4, and perhaps TRBD2 as D gene, on 5 matching bases. The sequence derives from a man aged 18 to 30 who received the YFV17D yellow fever vaccine. Sequenced material: PBMCs, taken 21 days after the first yellow fever vaccination. The nucleotide sequence is TGTGCCAGCAGCCAAGAGGCTAGCCCGTCACCCGAAAACATTCAGTACTTC. This sequence encodes CASSQEASPSPENIQYF.